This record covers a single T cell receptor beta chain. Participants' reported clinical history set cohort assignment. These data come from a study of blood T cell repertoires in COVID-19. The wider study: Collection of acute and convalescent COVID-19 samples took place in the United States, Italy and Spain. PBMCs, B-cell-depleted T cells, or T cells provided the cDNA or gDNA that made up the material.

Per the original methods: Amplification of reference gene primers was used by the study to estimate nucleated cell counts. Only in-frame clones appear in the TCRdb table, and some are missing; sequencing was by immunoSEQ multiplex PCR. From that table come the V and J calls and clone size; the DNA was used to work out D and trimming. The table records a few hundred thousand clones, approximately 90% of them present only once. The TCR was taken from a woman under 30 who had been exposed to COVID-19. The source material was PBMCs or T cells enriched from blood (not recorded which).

The CDR3 DNA is TGTGCCAGCAGCACTGACAGGGGACGGGCCTACGAGCAGTACTTC. It specifies CASSTDRGRAYEQYF. This chain links TRBV7-2 with TRBJ2-7; TRBD1 agrees at 8 bases. Germline V gene sequence: CDR1 SGHTA, CDR2 FQGNSA. CDR3 length: 15 residues. The ends lost 5 bases at V and 2 bases at J; junction bases unmatched: 8. Supplemented by reference TRBV7-2 and TRBJ2-7, the full variable domain reads GAGVSQSPSNKVTEKGKDVELRCDPISGHTALYWYRQSLGQGLEFLIYFQGNSAPDKSGLPSDRFSAERTGGSVSTLTIQRTQQEDSAVYLCASSTDRGRAYEQYFGPGTRLTVT.